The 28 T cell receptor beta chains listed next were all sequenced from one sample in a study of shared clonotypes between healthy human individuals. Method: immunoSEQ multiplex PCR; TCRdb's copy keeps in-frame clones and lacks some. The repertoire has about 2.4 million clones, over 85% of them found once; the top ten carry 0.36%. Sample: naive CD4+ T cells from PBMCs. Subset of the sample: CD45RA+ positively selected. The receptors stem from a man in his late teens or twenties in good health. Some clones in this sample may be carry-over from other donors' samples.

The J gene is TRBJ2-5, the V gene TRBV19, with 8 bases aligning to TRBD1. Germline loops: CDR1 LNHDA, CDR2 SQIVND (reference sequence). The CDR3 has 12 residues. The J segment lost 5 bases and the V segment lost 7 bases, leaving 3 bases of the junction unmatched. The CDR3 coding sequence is TGTGCCAGTACTGACAGGGGTGAGACCCAGTACTTC. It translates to CASTDRGETQYF. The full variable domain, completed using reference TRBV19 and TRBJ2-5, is DGGITQSPKYLFRKEGQNVTLSCEQNLNHDAMYWYRQDPGQGLRLIYYSQIVNDFQKGDIAEGYSVSREKKESFPLTVTSAQKNPTAFYLCASTDRGETQYFGPGTRLLVL.

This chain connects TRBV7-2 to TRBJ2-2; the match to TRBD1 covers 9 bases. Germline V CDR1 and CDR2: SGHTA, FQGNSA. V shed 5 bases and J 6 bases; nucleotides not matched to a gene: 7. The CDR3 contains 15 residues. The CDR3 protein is CASSVGTGWAGELFF. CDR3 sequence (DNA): TGTGCCAGCAGCGTCGGGACAGGGTGGGCCGGGGAGCTGTTTTTT.

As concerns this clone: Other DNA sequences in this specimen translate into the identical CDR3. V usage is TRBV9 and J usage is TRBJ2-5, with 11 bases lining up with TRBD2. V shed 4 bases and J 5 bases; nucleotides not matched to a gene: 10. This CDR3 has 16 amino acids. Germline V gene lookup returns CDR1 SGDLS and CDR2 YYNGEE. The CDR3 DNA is TGTGCCAGCAGCCCGCGATTAGCGGGAGGGCCGGAGACCCAGTACTTC. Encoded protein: CASSPRLAGGPETQYF.

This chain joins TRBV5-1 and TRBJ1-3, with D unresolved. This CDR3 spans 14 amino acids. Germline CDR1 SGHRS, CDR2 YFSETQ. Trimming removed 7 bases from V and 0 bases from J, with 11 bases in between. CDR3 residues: CASADTASGNTIYF. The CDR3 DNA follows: TGCGCCAGCGCTGACACTGCCTCTGGAAACACCATATATTTT. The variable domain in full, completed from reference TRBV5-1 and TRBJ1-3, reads KAGVTQTPRYLIKTRGQQVTLSCSPISGHRSVSWYQQTPGQGLQFLFEYFSETQRNKGNFPGRFSGRQFSNSRSEMNVSTLELGDSALYLCASADTASGNTIYFGEGSWLTVV.

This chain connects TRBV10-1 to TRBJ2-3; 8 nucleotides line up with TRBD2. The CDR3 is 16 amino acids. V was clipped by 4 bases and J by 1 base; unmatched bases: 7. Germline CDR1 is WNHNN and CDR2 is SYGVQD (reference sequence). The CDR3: CASSGLAIEGTDTQYF. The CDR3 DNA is TGCGCCAGCAGTGGACTAGCGATCGAAGGCACAGATACGCAGTATTTT.

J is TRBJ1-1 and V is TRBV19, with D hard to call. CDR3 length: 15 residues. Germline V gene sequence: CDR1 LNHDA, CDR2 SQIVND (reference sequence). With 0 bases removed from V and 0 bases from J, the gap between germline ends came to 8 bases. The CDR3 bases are TGTGCCAGTAGTATAGATGGGGATATGAACACTGAAGCTTTCTTT. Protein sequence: CASSIDGDMNTEAFF.

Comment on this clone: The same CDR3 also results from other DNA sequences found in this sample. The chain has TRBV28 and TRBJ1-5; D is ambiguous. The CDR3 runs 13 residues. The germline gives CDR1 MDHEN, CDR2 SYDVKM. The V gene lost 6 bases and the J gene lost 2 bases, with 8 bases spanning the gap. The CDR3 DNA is TGTGCCAGCAGGCCCTCAGGCAATCAGCCCCAGCATTTT. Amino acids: CASRPSGNQPQHF.

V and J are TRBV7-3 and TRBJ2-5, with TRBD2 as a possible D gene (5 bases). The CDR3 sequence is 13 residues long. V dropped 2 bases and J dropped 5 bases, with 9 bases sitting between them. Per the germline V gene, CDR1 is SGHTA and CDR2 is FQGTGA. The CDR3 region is CASSLATGETQYF. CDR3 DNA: TGTGCCAGCAGCTTAGCTACGGGGGAGACCCAGTACTTC.

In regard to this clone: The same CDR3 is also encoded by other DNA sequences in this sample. The CDR3 DNA sequence: TGTGCCAGCTCAGCCGGGACAGCTTCCTACGAGCAGTACTTC. Amino acids: CASSAGTASYEQYF. The chain combines TRBV18 with TRBJ2-7; the match to TRBD1 covers 7 bases. The CDR3 has 14 amino acids. Trimming took 5 bases from V and 1 from J; bases not matched to a gene: 5. Germline lookup yields CDR1 KGHSH and CDR2 LQKENI.

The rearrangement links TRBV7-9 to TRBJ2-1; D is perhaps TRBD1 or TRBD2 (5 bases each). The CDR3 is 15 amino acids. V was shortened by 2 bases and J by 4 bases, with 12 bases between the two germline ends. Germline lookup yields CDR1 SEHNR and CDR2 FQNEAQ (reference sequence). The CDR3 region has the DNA TGTGCCAGCAGCTTAAGGGGAGCAGAGTACAATGAGCAGTTCTTC. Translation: CASSLRGAEYNEQFF.

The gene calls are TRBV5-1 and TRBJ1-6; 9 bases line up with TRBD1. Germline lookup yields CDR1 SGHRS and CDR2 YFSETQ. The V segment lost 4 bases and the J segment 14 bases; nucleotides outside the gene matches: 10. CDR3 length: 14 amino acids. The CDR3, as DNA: TGCGCCAGCAGCCCCTCTAGGACAGGGGCAACCCTCCACTTT. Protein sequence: CASSPSRTGATLHF.

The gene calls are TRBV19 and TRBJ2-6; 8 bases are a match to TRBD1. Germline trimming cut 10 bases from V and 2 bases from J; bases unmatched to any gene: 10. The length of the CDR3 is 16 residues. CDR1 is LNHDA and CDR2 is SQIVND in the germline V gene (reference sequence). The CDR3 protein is CATSYEDRAGANVLTF. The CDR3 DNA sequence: TGTGCCACCTCATATGAGGACAGGGCTGGGGCCAACGTCCTGACTTTC.

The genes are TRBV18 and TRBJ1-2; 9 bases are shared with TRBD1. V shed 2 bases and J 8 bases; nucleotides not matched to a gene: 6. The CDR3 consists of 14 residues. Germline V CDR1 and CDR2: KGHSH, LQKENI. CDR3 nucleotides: TGTGCCAGCTCACCAATCGGGACAGGGAGAGGCTACACCTTC. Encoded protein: CASSPIGTGRGYTF. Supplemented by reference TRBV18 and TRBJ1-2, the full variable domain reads NAGVMQNPRHLVRRRGQEARLRCSPMKGHSHVYWYRQLPEEGLKFMVYLQKENIIDESGMPKERFSAEFPKEGPSILRIQQVVRGDSAAYFCASSPIGTGRGYTFGSGTRLTVV.

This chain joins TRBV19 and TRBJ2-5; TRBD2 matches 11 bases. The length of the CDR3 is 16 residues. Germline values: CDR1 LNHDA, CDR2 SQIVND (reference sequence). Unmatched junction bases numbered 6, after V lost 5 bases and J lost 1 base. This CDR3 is CASSVRLAGFQETQYF. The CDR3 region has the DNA TGTGCCAGTAGTGTTCGACTAGCGGGGTTCCAAGAGACCCAGTACTTC.

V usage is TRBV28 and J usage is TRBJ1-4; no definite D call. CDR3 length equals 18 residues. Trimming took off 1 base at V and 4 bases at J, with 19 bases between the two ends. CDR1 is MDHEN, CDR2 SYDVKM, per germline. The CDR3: CASSLSNLRTNDNEKLFF. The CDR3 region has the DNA TGTGCCAGCAGTTTATCCAATCTTCGGACGAACGATAATGAAAAACTGTTTTTT.

Here the CDR3 reads CASSFEQINEQFF. The CDR3 nucleotides are TGCGCCAGCAGCTTCGAACAGATCAATGAGCAGTTCTTC. The rearrangement links TRBV5-1 to TRBJ2-1; D unresolved. With 2 bases removed from V and 6 bases from J, the gap between germline ends came to 9 bases. Germline CDR1 reads SGHRS; CDR2 reads YFSETQ. The CDR3 length is 13 residues.

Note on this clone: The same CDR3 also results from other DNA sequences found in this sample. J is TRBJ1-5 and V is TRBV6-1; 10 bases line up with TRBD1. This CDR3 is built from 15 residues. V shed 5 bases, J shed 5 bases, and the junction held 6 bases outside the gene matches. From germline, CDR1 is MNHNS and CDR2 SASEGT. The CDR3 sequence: CASSPRDRGHQPQHF. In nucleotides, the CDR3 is TGTGCCAGCAGTCCCCGGGACAGGGGCCATCAGCCCCAGCATTTT.

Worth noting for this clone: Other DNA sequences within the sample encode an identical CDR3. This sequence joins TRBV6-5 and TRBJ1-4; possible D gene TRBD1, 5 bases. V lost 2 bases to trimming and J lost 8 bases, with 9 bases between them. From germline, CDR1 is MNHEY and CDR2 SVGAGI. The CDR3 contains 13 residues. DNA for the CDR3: TGTGCCAGCAGTTACAGGGGTCGAGAAAAACTGTTTTTT. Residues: CASSYRGREKLFF.

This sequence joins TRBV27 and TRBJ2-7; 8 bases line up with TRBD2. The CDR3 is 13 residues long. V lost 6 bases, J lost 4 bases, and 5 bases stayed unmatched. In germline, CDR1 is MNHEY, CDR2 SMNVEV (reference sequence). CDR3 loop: CASSGTREYEQYF. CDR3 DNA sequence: TGTGCCAGCAGCGGGACTAGAGAGTACGAGCAGTACTTC.

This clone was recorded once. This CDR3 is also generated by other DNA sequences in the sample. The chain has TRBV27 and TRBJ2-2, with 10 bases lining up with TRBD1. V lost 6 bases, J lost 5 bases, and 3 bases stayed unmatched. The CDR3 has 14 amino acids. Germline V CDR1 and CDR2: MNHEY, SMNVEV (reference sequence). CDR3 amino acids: CASRRTGGTGELFF. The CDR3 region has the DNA TGTGCCAGCAGGCGGACAGGGGGGACCGGGGAGCTGTTTTTT.

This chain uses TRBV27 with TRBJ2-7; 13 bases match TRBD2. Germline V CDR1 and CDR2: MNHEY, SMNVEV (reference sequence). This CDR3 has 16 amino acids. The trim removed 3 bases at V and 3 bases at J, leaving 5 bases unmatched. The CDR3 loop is CASSLPRTSGSYEQYF. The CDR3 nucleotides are TGTGCCAGCAGTTTGCCCCGGACTAGCGGGAGCTACGAGCAGTACTTC.

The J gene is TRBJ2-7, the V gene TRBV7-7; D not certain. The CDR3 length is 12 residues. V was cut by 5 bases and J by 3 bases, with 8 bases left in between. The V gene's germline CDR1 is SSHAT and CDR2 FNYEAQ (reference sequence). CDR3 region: CASSLRIYEQYF. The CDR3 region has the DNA TGTGCCAGCAGCCTGCGTATCTACGAGCAGTACTTC.

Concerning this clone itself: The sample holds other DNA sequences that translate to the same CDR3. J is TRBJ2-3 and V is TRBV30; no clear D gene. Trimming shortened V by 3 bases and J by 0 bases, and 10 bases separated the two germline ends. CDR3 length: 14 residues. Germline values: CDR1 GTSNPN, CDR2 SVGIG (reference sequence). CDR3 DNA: TGTGCCTGGAGCCCAGGTTCCAGCACAGATACGCAGTATTTT. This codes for CAWSPGSSTDTQYF.

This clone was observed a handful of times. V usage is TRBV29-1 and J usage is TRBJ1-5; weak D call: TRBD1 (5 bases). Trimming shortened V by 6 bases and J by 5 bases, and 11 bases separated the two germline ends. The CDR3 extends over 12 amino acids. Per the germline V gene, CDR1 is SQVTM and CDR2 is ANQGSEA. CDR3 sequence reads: CSVGGKDQPQHF. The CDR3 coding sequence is TGCAGCGTGGGGGGGAAGGATCAGCCCCAGCATTTT. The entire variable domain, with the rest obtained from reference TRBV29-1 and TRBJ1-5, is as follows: SAVISQKPSRDICQRGTSLTIQCQVDSQVTMMFWYRQQPGQSLTLIATANQGSEATYESGFVIDKFPISRPNLTFSTLTVSNMSPEDSSIYLCSVGGKDQPQHFGDGTRLSIL.

CDR3 DNA: TGTGCCAGCAGCTACTTTACCGGGACAGCTAACAAAAACATTCAGTACTTC. This sequence encodes CASSYFTGTANKNIQYF. V and J are TRBV5-8 and TRBJ2-4, with TRBD1 matching over 7 bases. This CDR3 spans 17 amino acids. The trim removed 3 bases at V and 3 bases at J, leaving 12 bases unmatched. CDR1 is SGHTS and CDR2 is YDEGEE in the germline V gene.

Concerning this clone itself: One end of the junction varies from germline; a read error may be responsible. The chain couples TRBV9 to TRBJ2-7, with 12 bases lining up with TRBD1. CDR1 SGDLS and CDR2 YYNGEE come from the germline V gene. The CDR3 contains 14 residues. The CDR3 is CASSVEGQGAARNF. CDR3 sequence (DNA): TGTGCCAGCAGCGTCGAGGGACAGGGGGCGGCGAGGAACTTC.

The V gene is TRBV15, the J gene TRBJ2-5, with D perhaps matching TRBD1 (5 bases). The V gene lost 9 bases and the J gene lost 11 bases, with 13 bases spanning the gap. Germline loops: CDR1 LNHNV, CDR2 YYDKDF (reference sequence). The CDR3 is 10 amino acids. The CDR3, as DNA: TGTGCCACGTCGATTAAGGGGCAGTACTTC. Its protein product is CATSIKGQYF.

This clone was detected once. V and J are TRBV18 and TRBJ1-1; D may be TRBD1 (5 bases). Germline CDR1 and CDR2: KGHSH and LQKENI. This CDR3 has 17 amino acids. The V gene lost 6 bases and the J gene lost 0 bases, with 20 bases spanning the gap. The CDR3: CASSDTQGNRMNTEAFF. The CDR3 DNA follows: TGTGCCAGCTCCGACACCCAGGGTAATCGCATGAACACTGAAGCTTTCTTT.